This T cell receptor (beta chain) was captured by sequencing in a study of blood T cell repertoires in COVID-19. Overall study: The origin of the acute and convalescent COVID-19 samples was the United States, Italy and Spain.

Data came from immunoSEQ multiplex PCR; TCRdb stores just in-frame clones and leaves some out. The data hold over 40,000 clones, with 83% observed a single time. V dropped 7 bases and J dropped 0 bases, with 18 bases sitting between them. The CDR3 is 17 residues long. CDR1 LNHDA and CDR2 SQIVND come from the germline V gene (reference sequence). The table lists this clone with a few counts. The clonotype was recovered from a man aged 35 to 55 with acute or convalescent COVID-19. Sequencing was performed on peripheral blood. J is TRBJ2-2 and V is TRBV19, with D perhaps TRBD1 (6 bases). The CDR3 nucleotides are TGTGCCAGTACCGCGGGTTTAGGACAGACGAACACCGGGGAGCTGTTTTTT. The encoded protein is CASTAGLGQTNTGELFF.